This is a list of T cell receptor beta chains from one sample in a study of chemoradiotherapy in HPV16-positive cancers. The assay was immunoSEQ multiplex PCR, and TCRdb's table has in-frame clones only and misses some. Here the sample spans around 12,000 clones, roughly 80% being singletons. The material was obtained from a patient who underwent chemoradiotherapy. The receptors derive from a human donor with HPV-associated anogenital cancer. Each CDR3 is given with its conserved first and last residue. D genes are given only for firm matches. Clone size is given for some rows only: seen once, a few or many times, or a class if the clone is expanded.

clone_size,v_call,j_call,d_call,cdr3_nt,cdr3_aa
NA,TRBV7-8,TRBJ1-1,NA,TGTGCCAGCAGCTTAGCGGCAGCCTTAGAGGCACTCACTGAAGCTTTCTTT,CASSLAAALEALTEAFF
NA,TRBV25-1,TRBJ2-2,TRBD2,TGTGCCAGCAGTTTCCCGGGAGGGTTGGACGGGGAGCTGTTTTTT,CASSFPGGLDGELFF
NA,TRBV7-2,TRBJ1-2,NA,TGTGCCAGCAGCCTCCTAAGACAGAACTATGGCTACACCTTC,CASSLLRQNYGYTF
NA,TRBV5-4,TRBJ1-2,NA,TGTGCCAGCAGCACCGGCTCAAGAGCCCCCTATGGCTACACCTTC,CASSTGSRAPYGYTF
NA,TRBV4-1,TRBJ1-5,TRBD1,TGCGCCAGCAGCGACAGGGGACTTGGGGGCAATCAGCCCCAGCATTTT,CASSDRGLGGNQPQHF
NA,TRBV5-1,TRBJ2-5,TRBD2,TGCGCCAGCAGCATCTACGGGGGGGTTCAAGAGACCCAGTACTTC,CASSIYGGVQETQYF
NA,TRBV7-9,TRBJ1-5,NA,TGTGCCAGCAGCTTATCTGGGAGTAATAATCAGCCCCAGCATTTT,CASSLSGSNNQPQHF
NA,TRBV5-1,TRBJ2-2,NA,TGCGCCAGCAGCTTGGGGGGCGGAACCGGGGAGCTGTTTTTT,CASSLGGGTGELFF
NA,TRBV5-1,TRBJ2-3,NA,TGCGCCAGCAGCCGAGAAGGTAGACCGGGGCAGTATTTT,CASSREGRPGQYF
few,TRBV19,TRBJ1-6,NA,TGTGCCAGTATGGCGCCAGAAACCTATTCACCCCTCCACTTT,CASMAPETYSPLHF
NA,TRBV5-1,TRBJ1-3,NA,TGCGCCAGCAGCTTGGGGCCACAGGGCAACACCATATATTTT,CASSLGPQGNTIYF
few,TRBV4-2,TRBJ2-1,NA,TGTGCCAGCAGCCCCCTGGGGGAGTACTACAATGAGCAGTTCTTC,CASSPLGEYYNEQFF
few,TRBV9,TRBJ1-4,TRBD1,TGTGCCAGCAGCGGGACAGGGACTAATGAAAAACTGTTTTTT,CASSGTGTNEKLFF
NA,TRBV30,TRBJ1-1,NA,TGTGCCTGGACGCAGGAGGGAACGTCAGCTTTCTTT,CAWTQEGTSAFF
NA,TRBV2,TRBJ1-2,NA,TGTGCCAGCAGTGAATGGGGGAACTATGGCTACACCTTC,CASSEWGNYGYTF
NA,TRBV7-6,TRBJ1-2,NA,TGTGCCAGCAGCTTAGGGCAGTTCTATGGCTACACCTTC,CASSLGQFYGYTF
once,TRBV7-2,TRBJ2-1,TRBD2,TGTGCCAGCAGCCCTCGGACTAGCGGGGCCAATGAGCAGTTCTTC,CASSPRTSGANEQFF
NA,TRBV4-3,TRBJ2-1,TRBD1,TGCGCCAGCAGCCAAGCGGGGGCCCCGGGACAGGGGGCGAATGAGCAGTTCTTC,CASSQAGAPGQGANEQFF
NA,TRBV19,TRBJ1-5,NA,TGTGCCAGTAGTAGGTGGGGGAGCAATCAGCCCCAGCATTTT,CASSRWGSNQPQHF
once,TRBV4-3,TRBJ2-7,TRBD2,TGCGCCAGCAGCCAAGATAGGCGCGGGGGGGCTGCCCGCGAGCAGTACTTC,CASSQDRRGGAAREQYF
NA,TRBV4-3,TRBJ2-2,NA,TGCGCCAGCAGCCAAGATCCCAGGGTCAGGCCCGGGGAGCTGTTTTTT,CASSQDPRVRPGELFF
NA,TRBV4-2,TRBJ2-1,NA,TGTGCCAGCAGCCAAGAGCTCGCAGGAAGAAATGAGCAGTTCTTC,CASSQELAGRNEQFF
NA,TRBV2,TRBJ1-5,NA,TGTGCCAGCAGAGAGGGGGGACAAGGCAATCAGCCCCAGCATTTT,CASREGGQGNQPQHF
NA,TRBV5-5,TRBJ1-2,TRBD1,TGTGCCAGCAGCCCGGACAGGTCAGGCTACACCTTC,CASSPDRSGYTF
NA,TRBV15,TRBJ1-3,NA,TGTGCCACCTCCAGGGGTTACGGAAACACCATATATTTT,CATSRGYGNTIYF
NA,TRBV5-4,TRBJ2-1,TRBD2,TGTGCCAGCAGCACGACTAGCGTATTGTACAATGAGCAGTTCTTC,CASSTTSVLYNEQFF
once,TRBV7-2,TRBJ2-2,TRBD2,TGTGCCAGCAGCTTCGCCGGGACTAGCATATCCGGGGAGCTGTTTTTT,CASSFAGTSISGELFF
NA,TRBV6-1,TRBJ2-7,TRBD1,TGTGCCAGCAAACTACAGGGGGCTTCCTACGAGCAGTACTTC,CASKLQGASYEQYF
NA,TRBV9,TRBJ1-2,NA,TGTGCCAGCAGCGTAGCAGGGACCGGCCGGGGCTACACCTTC,CASSVAGTGRGYTF
NA,TRBV4-3,TRBJ2-5,NA,TGCGCCAGCAGCCAAGGGAGAGGGGAGACCCAGTACTTC,CASSQGRGETQYF
NA,TRBV18,TRBJ1-3,TRBD1,TGTGCCAGCTCACCACAACAGGGGGAAAACACCATATATTTT,CASSPQQGENTIYF
NA,TRBV7-2,TRBJ2-1,TRBD2,TGTGCCAGCAGGTCGGGGGGGCCCATGAATGAGCAGTTCTTC,CASRSGGPMNEQFF
NA,TRBV5-6,TRBJ2-7,NA,TGTGCCAGCAGCTTGTTTTCCACGGGTTTTTGGCGGTTC,CASSLFSTGFWRF
NA,TRBV6-5,TRBJ2-3,NA,TGTGCCAGCAGCCGATCTAGCGTGCCAGATACGCAGTATTTT,CASSRSSVPDTQYF
once,TRBV27,TRBJ2-6,NA,TGTGCCAGCAGTCCTACTGGGGCCAACGTCCTGACTTTC,CASSPTGANVLTF